What follows describes a single TCR beta chain. Its antigen is currently unknown. Each of TCRalpha and TCRbeta cDNA went through two nested PCRs, lasting approximately 17 and 9 cycles. After re-calling the 5' RACE reads, TCRdb lists one entry per CDR3 protein, DNA absent. The sample holds about 150,000 distinct CDR3 sequences. This specimen comes from a study of monozygotic twins with inflammatory bowel disease. Study-wide findings and caveats: Other individuals had fewer clonotypes in common with IBD patients than with healthy twins, especially with disease activity.

Each donor had more than 2 ml of blood drawn. This CDR3 has 13 residues. Germline CDR1 reads GTSNPN; CDR2 reads SVGIG (reference sequence). The clonotype comes from a human donor with ulcerative colitis or Crohn's disease, or a healthy co-twin of an affected twin (not recorded which). The chain couples TRBV30 to TRBJ1-5; TCRdb designates TRBD1, a call that cannot be tested without DNA. The sequenced sample was blood. The CDR3 region is CAWTRGANQPQHF.